Listed below are T cell receptor beta chains from one sample, sequenced in a study of cytomegalovirus exposure and HLA in healthy donors. Profiled with immunoSEQ multiplex PCR; TCRdb holds only in-frame clones, not every one. The sample holds about 150,000 clones, roughly 80% seen once. Sequenced sample: PBMCs. The receptors stem from a man in his forties in good health and CMV-seronegative. The CDR3 runs from the conserved cysteine through the conserved F or W. Fields, in order: V gene, clone size, J gene, D gene, CDR3 DNA, CDR3 protein. The D gene is left open where the match is weak. Clone size, where shown, is once, few, many, or a class for clones that have expanded.

>TRBV4-3|few|TRBJ2-7|TRBD1
TGCGCCAGCAGCCAACAACCTGGACAGGGTGGGTACGAGCAGTACTTC
CASSQQPGQGGYEQYF
>TRBV7-3|.|TRBJ2-2|TRBD1
TGTGCCAGCAGCTTACAAGGACAGGGTAACACCGGGGAGCTGTTTTTT
CASSLQGQGNTGELFF
>TRBV19|few|TRBJ2-1|TRBD2
TGTGCCAGTAGTATGGGGGCTAGCGGGAACAATGAGCAGTTCTTC
CASSMGASGNNEQFF
>TRBV9|.|TRBJ2-3|TRBD2
TGTGCCAGCAGCGTGCCTAGCGGGAGTAATACGCAGTATTTT
CASSVPSGSNTQYF
>TRBV4-1|few|TRBJ1-4|.
TGCGCCAGCAGCAACAGTGAAAAACTGTTTTTT
CASSNSEKLFF
>TRBV7-2|.|TRBJ2-3|.
TGTGCCAGCAGCTTAGGTAGCCTTGATACGCAGTATTTT
CASSLGSLDTQYF
>TRBV27|.|TRBJ1-2|.
TGTGCCAGCAGTCTCCGCGGGGGGGACTATGGCTACACCTTC
CASSLRGGDYGYTF
>TRBV6-5|.|TRBJ1-2|.
TGTGCCAGCAGTCCGACCCACAGCGGGAGCTATGGCTACACCTTC
CASSPTHSGSYGYTF
>TRBV4-3|few|TRBJ1-1|TRBD1
TGCGCCAGCAGCCAAGTCCCTGCCGGGACAGGGAGGACTGAAGCTTTCTTT
CASSQVPAGTGRTEAFF
>TRBV4-3|few|TRBJ1-1|.
TGCGCCAGCAGCCAAGGGCGATGGCAGGGGAACACTGAAGCTTTCTTT
CASSQGRWQGNTEAFF
>TRBV7-9|.|TRBJ1-1|.
TGTGCCAGCAGCTTAGTCAGGACTGAAGCTTTCTTT
CASSLVRTEAFF
>TRBV19|.|TRBJ1-5|.
TGTGCCAGTAGTCTCCAGGGCGGACAGCCCCAGCATTTT
CASSLQGGQPQHF
>TRBV28|once|TRBJ1-2|.
TGTGCCAGCAGTGATGGGCAGTGGGTACGCGGCTACACCTTC
CASSDGQWVRGYTF
>TRBV6-8|.|TRBJ1-2|.
TGTGCCAGGCCAGCAGGGGCACGTGGCTACACCTTC
CARPAGARGYTF
>TRBV30|.|TRBJ1-1|.
TGTGCCTGGAGTTGGACAGCGAACACTGAAGCTTTCTTT
CAWSWTANTEAFF
>TRBV7-6|.|TRBJ2-1|TRBD2
TGTGCCAGCAGCCAGGTCCCTTCCGGGACTAGCGGGCAGTACAATGAGCAGTTCTTC
CASSQVPSGTSGQYNEQFF
>TRBV13|.|TRBJ2-1|.
TGTGCCAGCAGCATCCGTCTGCCTAGTAGTGAGCAGTTCTTC
CASSIRLPSSEQFF
>TRBV23-1|.|TRBJ2-1|TRBD1
TGCGCCAGCAGTCAATCGCGGGGAGGACAGGGCTACTACAATGAGCAGTTCTTC
CASSQSRGGQGYYNEQFF
>TRBV7-2|.|TRBJ2-5|.
TGTGCCAGCAGCTTACGTGGAGGGCTCCAAGAGACCCAGTACTTC
CASSLRGGLQETQYF
>TRBV27|.|TRBJ2-7|.
TGTGCCAGCAGAGTTGACTCACACGCATCCTACGAGCAGTACTTC
CASRVDSHASYEQYF
>TRBV11-3|.|TRBJ2-7|.
TGTGCCAGCAGCTCCTCCGGGCAGGGGCTCGACGAGCAGTACTTC
CASSSSGQGLDEQYF
>TRBV4-1|.|TRBJ2-7|.
TGCGCCAGCAGCCAAGCAGACAACAGGGCTCCTCCGATCAGGCAGTACTTC
CASSQADNRAPPIRQYF